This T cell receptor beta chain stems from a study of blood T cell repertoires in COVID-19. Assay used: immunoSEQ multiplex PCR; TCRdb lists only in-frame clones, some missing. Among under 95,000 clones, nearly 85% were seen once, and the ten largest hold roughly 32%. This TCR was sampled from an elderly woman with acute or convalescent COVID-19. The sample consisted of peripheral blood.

The CDR3 loop reads CASSFTGNSNQPQHF. CDR3 nucleotide sequence: TGTGCCAGCAGCTTTACAGGGAATAGCAATCAGCCCCAGCATTTT. The chain employs TRBV5-5 and TRBJ1-5; D may be TRBD1 (6 bases). From germline, CDR1 is SGHKS and CDR2 YYEKEE (reference sequence). Trimming took 2 bases from V and 0 from J, leaving 9 bases between them. The CDR3 length is 15 residues.